This TCR beta chain is from a study of T cell responses to AZD1222 COVID-19 vaccine. General study points: Among the donors, most were white British and more were female, and clonal diversity was possibly underestimated. Two doses of AZD1222 preceded a rise in Spike-specific TCR breadth and depth. Across spike, vaccine-associated CD4 TCRs were found, dominant at 160-218 and 743-854.

Note on this clone: No antigen is known for it.

From germline, CDR1 is SGHTA and CDR2 FQGNSA. This CDR3 has 13 residues. Trimming pared 0 bases from V and 8 bases from J, leaving 8 bases between. The data were produced by immunoSEQ multiplex PCR, yet TCRdb's version contains in-frame clones alone and is incomplete. Of some 96,000 clones detected, 70% to 90% appear once; the ten largest clones hold just over 4%. The sequence was obtained from an adult in good health. The V gene is TRBV7-2, the J gene TRBJ2-1; maybe TRBD1 (6 bases). Sequences were derived from peripheral blood, sampled on day 0 of MenACWY control vaccination. The CDR3 spells CASSLAGAHEQFF. The CDR3 DNA is TGTGCCAGCAGCTTAGCGGGGGCCCATGAGCAGTTCTTC. Looking up the rest from reference TRBV7-2 and TRBJ2-1 gives the full variable domain: GAGVSQSPSNKVTEKGKDVELRCDPISGHTALYWYRQSLGQGLEFLIYFQGNSAPDKSGLPSDRFSAERTGGSVSTLTIQRTQQEDSAVYLCASSLAGAHEQFFGPGTRLTVL.